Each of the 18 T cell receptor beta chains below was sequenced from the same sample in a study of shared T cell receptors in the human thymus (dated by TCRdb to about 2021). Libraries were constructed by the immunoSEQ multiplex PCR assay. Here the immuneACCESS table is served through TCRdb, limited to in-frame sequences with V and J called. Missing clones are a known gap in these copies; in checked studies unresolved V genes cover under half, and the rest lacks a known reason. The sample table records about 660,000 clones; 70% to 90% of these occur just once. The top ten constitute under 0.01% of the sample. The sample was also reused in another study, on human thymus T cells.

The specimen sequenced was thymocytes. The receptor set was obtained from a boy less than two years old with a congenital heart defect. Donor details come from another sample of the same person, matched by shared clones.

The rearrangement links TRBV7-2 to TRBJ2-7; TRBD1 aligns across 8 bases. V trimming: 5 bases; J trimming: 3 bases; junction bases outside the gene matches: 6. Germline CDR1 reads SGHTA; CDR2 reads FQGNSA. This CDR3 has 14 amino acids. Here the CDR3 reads CASSGTGIRYEQYF. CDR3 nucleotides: TGTGCCAGCAGCGGGACAGGTATCCGCTACGAGCAGTACTTC. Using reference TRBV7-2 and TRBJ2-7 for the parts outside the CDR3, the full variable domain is GAGVSQSPSNKVTEKGKDVELRCDPISGHTALYWYRQSLGQGLEFLIYFQGNSAPDKSGLPSDRFSAERTGGSVSTLTIQRTQQEDSAVYLCASSGTGIRYEQYFGPGTRLTVT.

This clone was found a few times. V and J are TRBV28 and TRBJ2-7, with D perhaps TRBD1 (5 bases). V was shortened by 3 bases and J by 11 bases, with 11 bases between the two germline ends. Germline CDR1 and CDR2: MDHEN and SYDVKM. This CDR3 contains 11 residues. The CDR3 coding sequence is TGTGCCAGCAGTTTTCGGGCAGGGAAGTACTTC. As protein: CASSFRAGKYF.

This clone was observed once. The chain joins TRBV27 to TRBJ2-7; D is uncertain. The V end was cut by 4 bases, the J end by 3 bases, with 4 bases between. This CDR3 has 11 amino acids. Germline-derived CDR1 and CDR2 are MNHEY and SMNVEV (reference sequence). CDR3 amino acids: CASSSHYEQYF. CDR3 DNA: TGTGCCAGCAGTTCACACTACGAGCAGTACTTC.

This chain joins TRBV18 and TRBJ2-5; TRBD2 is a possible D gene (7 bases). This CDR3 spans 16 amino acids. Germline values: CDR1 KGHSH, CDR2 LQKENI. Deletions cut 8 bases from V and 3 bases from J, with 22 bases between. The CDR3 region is CASNKKSGGMEETQYF. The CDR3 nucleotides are TGTGCCAGCAACAAGAAGTCGGGGGGCATGGAAGAGACCCAGTACTTC.

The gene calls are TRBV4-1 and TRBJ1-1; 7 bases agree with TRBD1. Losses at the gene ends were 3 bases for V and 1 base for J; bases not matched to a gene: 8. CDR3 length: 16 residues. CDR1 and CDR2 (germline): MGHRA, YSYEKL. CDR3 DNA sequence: TGCGCCAGCAGCCAGAAAGGGGGCTATGGGAACACTGAAGCTTTCTTT. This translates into CASSQKGGYGNTEAFF.

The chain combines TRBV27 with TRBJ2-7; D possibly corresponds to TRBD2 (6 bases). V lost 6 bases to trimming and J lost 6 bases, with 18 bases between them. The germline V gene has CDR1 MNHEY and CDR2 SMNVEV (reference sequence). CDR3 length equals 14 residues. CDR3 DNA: TGTGCCAGCAGCCGGGGACTCCGAGAGGGCGAGCAGTACTTC. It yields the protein CASSRGLREGEQYF.

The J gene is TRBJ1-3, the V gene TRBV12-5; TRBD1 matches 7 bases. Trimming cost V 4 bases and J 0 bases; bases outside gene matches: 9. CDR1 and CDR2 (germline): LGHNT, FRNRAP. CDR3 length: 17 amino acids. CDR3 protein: CASGSPLDRFSGNTIYF. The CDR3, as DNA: TGTGCTAGTGGTTCGCCCCTGGACAGGTTCTCTGGAAACACCATATATTTT.

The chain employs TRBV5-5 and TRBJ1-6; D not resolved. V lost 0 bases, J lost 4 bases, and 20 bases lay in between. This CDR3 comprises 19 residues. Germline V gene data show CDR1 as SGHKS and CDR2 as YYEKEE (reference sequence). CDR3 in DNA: TGTGCCAGCAGCTTGGATAAGCTCGGGGTGACGGGATATAATTCACCCCTCCACTTT. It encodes CASSLDKLGVTGYNSPLHF.

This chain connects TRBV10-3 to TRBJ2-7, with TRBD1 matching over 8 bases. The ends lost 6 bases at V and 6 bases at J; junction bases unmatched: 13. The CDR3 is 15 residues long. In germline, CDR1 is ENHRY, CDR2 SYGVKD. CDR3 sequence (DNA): TGTGCCATCAGCGCCACCAGGGACAGGATCATCGAGCAGTACTTC. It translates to CAISATRDRIIEQYF.

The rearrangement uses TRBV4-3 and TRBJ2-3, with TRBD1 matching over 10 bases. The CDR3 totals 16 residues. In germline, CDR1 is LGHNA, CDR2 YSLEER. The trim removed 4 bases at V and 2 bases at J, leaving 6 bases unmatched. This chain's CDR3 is CASSRLDRGDTDTQYF. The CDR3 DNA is TGCGCCAGCAGCCGCTTGGACAGGGGGGACACAGATACGCAGTATTTT.

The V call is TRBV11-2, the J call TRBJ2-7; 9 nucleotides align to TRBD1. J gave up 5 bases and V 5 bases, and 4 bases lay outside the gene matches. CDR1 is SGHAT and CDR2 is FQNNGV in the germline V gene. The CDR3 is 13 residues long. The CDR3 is CASSLRTGDEQYF. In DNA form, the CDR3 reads TGTGCCAGCAGCCTAAGGACAGGGGACGAGCAGTACTTC. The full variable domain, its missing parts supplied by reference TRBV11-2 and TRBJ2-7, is EAGVAQSPRYKIIEKRQSVAFWCNPISGHATLYWYQQILGQGPKLLIQFQNNGVVDDSQLPKDRFSAERLKGVDSTLKIQPAKLEDSAVYLCASSLRTGDEQYFGPGTRLTVT.

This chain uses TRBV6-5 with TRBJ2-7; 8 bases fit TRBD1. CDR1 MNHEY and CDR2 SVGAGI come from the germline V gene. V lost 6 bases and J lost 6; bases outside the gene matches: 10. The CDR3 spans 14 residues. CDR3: CASSPTGGRREQYF. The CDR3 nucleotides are TGTGCCAGCAGCCCCACAGGGGGGCGGCGCGAGCAGTACTTC.

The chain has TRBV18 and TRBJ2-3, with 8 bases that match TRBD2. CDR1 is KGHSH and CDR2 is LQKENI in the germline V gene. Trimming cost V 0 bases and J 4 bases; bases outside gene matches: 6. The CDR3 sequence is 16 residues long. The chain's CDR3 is CASSPPSGGAADTQYF. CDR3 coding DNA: TGTGCCAGCTCACCACCGTCCGGGGGGGCCGCAGATACGCAGTATTTT.

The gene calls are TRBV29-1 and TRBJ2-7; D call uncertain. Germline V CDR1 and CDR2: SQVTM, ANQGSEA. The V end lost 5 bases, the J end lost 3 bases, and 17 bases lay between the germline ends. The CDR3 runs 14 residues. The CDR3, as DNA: TGCAGCGTTCGCACCGCAGTTCCTTTCTACGAGCAGTACTTC. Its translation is CSVRTAVPFYEQYF.

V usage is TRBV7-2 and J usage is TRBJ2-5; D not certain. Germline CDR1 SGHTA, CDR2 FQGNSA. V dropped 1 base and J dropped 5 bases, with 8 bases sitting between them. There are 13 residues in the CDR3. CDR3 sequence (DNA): TGTGCCAGCAGCTTAGGTCCCGGTGAGACCCAGTACTTC. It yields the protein CASSLGPGETQYF.

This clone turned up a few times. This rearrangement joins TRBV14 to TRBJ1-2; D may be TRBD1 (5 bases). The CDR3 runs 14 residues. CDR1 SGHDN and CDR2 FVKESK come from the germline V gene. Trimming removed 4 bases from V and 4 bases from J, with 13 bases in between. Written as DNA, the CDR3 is TGTGCCAGCAGCCGCAAGGAGGGGCCCTATGGCTACACCTTC. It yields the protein CASSRKEGPYGYTF.

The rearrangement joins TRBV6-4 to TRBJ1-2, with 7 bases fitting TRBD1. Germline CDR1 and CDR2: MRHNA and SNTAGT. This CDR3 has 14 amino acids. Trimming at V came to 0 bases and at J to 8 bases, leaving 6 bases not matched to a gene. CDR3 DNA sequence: TGTGCCAGCAGTGACTCGAAGGGGGCGGCAGGCTACACCTTC. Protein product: CASSDSKGAAGYTF.

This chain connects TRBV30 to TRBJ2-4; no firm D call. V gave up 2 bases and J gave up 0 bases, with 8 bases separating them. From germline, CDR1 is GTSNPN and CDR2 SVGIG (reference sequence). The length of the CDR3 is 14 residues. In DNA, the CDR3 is TGTGCCTGGAGTCCCCTTTTAGCCAAAAACATTCAGTACTTC. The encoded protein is CAWSPLLAKNIQYF. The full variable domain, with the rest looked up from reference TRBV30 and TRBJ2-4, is SQTIHQWPATLVQPVGSPLSLECTVEGTSNPNLYWYRQAAGRGLQLLFYSVGIGQISSEVPQNLSASRPQDRQFILSSKKLLLSDSGFYLCAWSPLLAKNIQYFGAGTRLSVL.